Shown below are 28 T cell receptor beta chains from a single sample sequenced in a study of response to subunit inactivated influenza vaccine. TCRdb re-analysed the RT-PCR reads in MiXCR, keeping a single row per CDR3 protein. The sample lists fewer than 750,000 distinct CDR3 sequences, around 13% occurring once. The source was PBMCs from blood, collected about 13 days after vaccination. Receptors originate from a man between 50 and 59 years old who received an inactivated influenza vaccine.

This sequence joins TRBV2 and TRBJ2-5; D may be TRBD1 (5 bases). Trimming took 3 bases from V and 5 from J, leaving 10 bases between them. This CDR3 has 13 residues. The germline CDR1 and CDR2 sequences are SNHLY and FYNNEI. The CDR3 protein is CASSDRVWETQYF. The DNA for the CDR3 is TGTGCCAGCAGTGACAGGGTTTGGGAGACCCAGTACTTC.

This clonotype appeared a few times. V gene TRBV7-9 combines with J gene TRBJ1-2; D remains unclear. CDR3 size: 12 residues. Germline V gives CDR1 SEHNR, CDR2 FQNEAQ (reference sequence). Deletions cut 3 bases from V and 5 bases from J, with 7 bases between. As DNA, the CDR3 is TGTGCCAGCAGCTTTTCCGGGTATGGCTACACCTTC. It encodes CASSFSGYGYTF.

The sample holds a few counts of this clonotype. The V and J genes are TRBV12-3 or TRBV12-4 and TRBJ2-1; no clear D gene. V lost 2 bases, J lost 4 bases, and 6 bases lay in between. This CDR3 has 13 amino acids. CDR3 DNA sequence: TGTGCCAGCAGTTTAAAGAGATACAATGAGCAGTTCTTC. Protein sequence: CASSLKRYNEQFF.

This chain uses TRBV5-5 with TRBJ2-5, with D maybe TRBD2 (5 bases). Trimming took off 6 bases at V and 3 bases at J, with 21 bases between the two ends. This CDR3 spans 16 amino acids. Germline loops: CDR1 SGHKS, CDR2 YYEKEE (reference sequence). The CDR3 protein is CASTTFGVGAKETQYF. The CDR3 DNA sequence: TGTGCCAGCACGACCTTCGGGGTGGGAGCGAAAGAGACCCAGTACTTC.

This chain joins TRBV7-6 and TRBJ2-7; D gene unclear. The V end lost 5 bases, the J end lost 5 bases, and 13 bases lay between the germline ends. The germline gives CDR1 SGHVS, CDR2 FNYEAQ. CDR3 length equals 13 residues. This CDR3 reads CASSASLRNEQYF. DNA for the CDR3: TGTGCCAGCAGCGCGAGTTTAAGGAACGAGCAGTACTTC.

The chain joins TRBV6-2 or TRBV6-3 to TRBJ1-5; tentative D call: TRBD1 (6 bases). Between the trimmed V and J ends, which lost 5 bases and 4 bases, there was a span of 9 bases. The CDR3 is 13 amino acids. The germline CDR1 and CDR2 sequences are MNHEY and SVGEGT. CDR3 sequence reads: CASSDRTNQPQHF. Here the CDR3 DNA reads TGTGCCAGCAGTGACAGGACTAATCAGCCCCAGCATTTT.

The sample holds a few counts of this clonotype. The CDR3 sequence: CASSVTAANTGELFF. CDR3 coding DNA: TGTGCCAGCAGCGTAACAGCGGCGAACACCGGGGAGCTGTTTTTT. V is TRBV9 and J is TRBJ2-2; possible D gene TRBD2, 5 bases. Trimming took off 1 base at V and 0 bases at J, with 7 bases between the two ends. The CDR3 is 15 amino acids. Per germline, CDR1 SGDLS and CDR2 YYNGEE.

The CDR3 DNA follows: TGCAGTGCTAGAGAAGCGGCAGGGAGGCCGCGCACGACCCAGTACTTC. Its protein product is CSAREAAGRPRTTQYF. This chain links TRBV20-1 with TRBJ2-5, with TRBD2 as a possible D gene (6 bases). The CDR3 runs 16 residues. Looked up from germline, CDR1 is DFQATT and CDR2 is SNEGSKA (reference sequence). The V and J ends lost 0 bases and 7 bases respectively, with 21 bases between them.

This clonotype was seen repeatedly, ten times or more. V is TRBV7-2 and J is TRBJ2-2; TRBD2 aligns across 9 bases. V gave up 1 base and J gave up 1 base; unmatched junction bases: 4. CDR1 is SGHTA and CDR2 is FQGNSA in the germline V gene. The CDR3 is 17 residues long. CDR3 sequence (DNA): TGTGCCAGCAGCTTAGTGGGACTAGCCTGGAACACCGGGGAGCTGTTTTTT. It codes for CASSLVGLAWNTGELFF. The full variable domain, with the rest looked up from reference TRBV7-2 and TRBJ2-2, is GAGVSQSPSNKVTEKGKDVELRCDPISGHTALYWYRQSLGQGLEFLIYFQGNSAPDKSGLPSDRFSAERTGGSVSTLTIQRTQQEDSAVYLCASSLVGLAWNTGELFFGEGSRLTVL.

The V and J genes are TRBV3-1 and TRBJ1-2; no reliable D call. Trimming shortened V by 2 bases and J by 7 bases, and 17 bases separated the two germline ends. CDR3 length: 15 amino acids. Germline-derived CDR1 and CDR2 are LGHDT and YNNKEL (reference sequence). CDR3 DNA sequence: TGTGCCAGCAGCCAACGCGAAGGGTGGAGGAGTGGCTACACCTTC. It is translated as CASSQREGWRSGYTF.

This clonotype was detected many times. This chain joins TRBV10-2 and TRBJ1-5; D uncertain. V lost 3 bases, J lost 1 base, and 7 bases lay in between. In germline, CDR1 is WSHSY, CDR2 SAAADI. The CDR3 length is 14 residues. This CDR3 reads CASSEWGSNQPQHF. The CDR3 coding sequence is TGCGCCAGCAGTGAATGGGGAAGCAATCAGCCCCAGCATTTT.

The chain uses TRBV5-1 and TRBJ1-1; D is unclear. CDR3 size: 13 residues. The V end was cut by 2 bases, the J end by 8 bases, with 13 bases between. Germline V gene lookup returns CDR1 SGHRS and CDR2 YFSETQ. CDR3 amino acids: CASSFGSPIEAFF. The DNA for the CDR3 is TGCGCCAGCAGCTTCGGATCCCCAATCGAAGCTTTCTTT. The complete variable domain, with remaining parts taken from reference TRBV5-1 and TRBJ1-1, reads KAGVTQTPRYLIKTRGQQVTLSCSPISGHRSVSWYQQTPGQGLQFLFEYFSETQRNKGNFPGRFSGRQFSNSRSEMNVSTLELGDSALYLCASSFGSPIEAFFGQGTRLTVV.

The chain has TRBV7-6 and TRBJ2-3; D is undetermined. From germline, CDR1 is SGHVS and CDR2 FNYEAQ. The CDR3 length is 15 residues. V lost 2 bases, J lost 6 bases, and 15 bases lay in between. CDR3 DNA: TGTGCCAGCAGCTTAAGGGTCGGGCCCGGCGATACGCAGTATTTT. Amino acid sequence: CASSLRVGPGDTQYF. The variable domain in full, with the rest retrieved from reference TRBV7-6 and TRBJ2-3, is GAGVSQSPRYKVTKRGQDVALRCDPISGHVSLYWYRQALGQGPEFLTYFNYEAQQDKSGLPNDRFSAERPEGSISTLTIQRTEQRDSAMYRCASSLRVGPGDTQYFGPGTRLTVL.

Only a few counts were recorded for this clonotype. The chain uses TRBV3-1 and TRBJ1-2; 8 bases fit TRBD1. This CDR3 is built from 15 residues. Germline CDR1 and CDR2: LGHDT and YNNKEL (reference sequence). Trimming at V came to 2 bases and at J to 6 bases, leaving 8 bases not matched to a gene. The chain's CDR3 is CASSQPDRGGDGYTF. Here the CDR3 DNA reads TGTGCCAGCAGCCAACCCGACAGGGGAGGGGATGGCTACACCTTC.

This clonotype was seen more than once but under ten times. The chain uses TRBV11-2 and TRBJ2-1, with 7 bases matching TRBD2. Germline CDR1 reads SGHAT; CDR2 reads FQNNGV. The V and J ends lost 5 bases and 0 bases, in that order; junction bases with no gene match: 4. There are 15 residues in the CDR3. CDR3 DNA: TGTGCCAGCAGCACCAGCGGGACCTCCTACAATGAGCAGTTCTTC. This translates into CASSTSGTSYNEQFF.

The chain recombines TRBV5-1 with TRBJ1-1; tentative D call: TRBD1 (6 bases). Trimming took 0 bases from V and 0 from J, leaving 15 bases between them. The CDR3 is made up of 17 amino acids. Germline values: CDR1 SGHRS, CDR2 YFSETQ. The CDR3: CASSLVVTGAMNTEAFF. The CDR3 region has the DNA TGCGCCAGCAGCTTGGTCGTGACAGGAGCCATGAACACTGAAGCTTTCTTT.

The chain joins TRBV6-5 to TRBJ2-1; D gene uncertain. The ends were cut back, 0 bases at V and 0 bases at J, with 9 bases in the middle. Germline CDR1 reads MNHEY; CDR2 reads SVGAGI. This CDR3 contains 16 residues. The CDR3 region is CASSYSFLSSYNEQFF. The CDR3 coding sequence is TGTGCCAGCAGTTACTCTTTCCTCAGCTCCTACAATGAGCAGTTCTTC.

J is TRBJ2-7 and V is TRBV5-4; TRBD1 aligns across 9 bases. The junction had 10 bases not matched to a gene; V was cut back by 4 bases and J by 5 bases. Germline V gene lookup returns CDR1 SGHNT and CDR2 YYREEE (reference sequence). This CDR3 has 15 amino acids. The CDR3 loop is CASSPEGTGKNEQYF. The CDR3 DNA reads TGTGCCAGCAGCCCGGAGGGGACAGGGAAAAACGAGCAGTACTTC.

In this sample, this clonotype turned up a few times. The CDR3, as DNA: TGTGCCAGCAGCTTGAGCTATGCTCGCAATGAGCAGTTCTTC. As protein: CASSLSYARNEQFF. This rearrangement joins TRBV5-6 to TRBJ2-1; D uncertain. Trimming left V 1 base short and J 6 bases short, with 11 bases between. The CDR3 totals 14 residues. The V gene's germline CDR1 is SGHDT and CDR2 YYEEEE.

This sequence joins TRBV11-2 and TRBJ2-7; 12 bases agree with TRBD1. Germline V gene sequence: CDR1 SGHAT, CDR2 FQNNGV. CDR3 size: 19 residues. V dropped 0 bases and J dropped 4; count of bases not matched to a gene: 13. The CDR3 protein is CASSLDLIKGQGAEYEQYF. CDR3 bases: TGTGCCAGCAGCTTAGATCTTATTAAGGGACAGGGGGCGGAATACGAGCAGTACTTC. The full variable domain, rest sourced from reference TRBV11-2 and TRBJ2-7, is EAGVAQSPRYKIIEKRQSVAFWCNPISGHATLYWYQQILGQGPKLLIQFQNNGVVDDSQLPKDRFSAERLKGVDSTLKIQPAKLEDSAVYLCASSLDLIKGQGAEYEQYFGPGTRLTVT.

This clonotype has a count of ten or more. The chain links TRBV29-1 to TRBJ2-7; tentative D call: TRBD1 (6 bases). Germline assignment: CDR1 SQVTM and CDR2 ANQGSEA. CDR3 size: 13 residues. V was shortened by 6 bases and J by 0 bases, with 12 bases between the two germline ends. In nucleotides, the CDR3 is TGCAGCGTAGCCGGGACAATCTCCTACGAGCAGTACTTC. Its translation: CSVAGTISYEQYF.

This clonotype was recorded at least ten times. The chain joins TRBV6-2 or TRBV6-3 to TRBJ2-2; TRBD2 matches at 12 bases. The V and J ends lost 6 bases and 0 bases, in that order; junction bases with no gene match: 17. Per germline, CDR1 MNHEY and CDR2 SVGEGT. The CDR3 spans 21 residues. CDR3 nucleotide sequence: TGTGCCAGCAGCCCCTTTCGACTAGCGGGGGAAACCCTCGCGAACACCGGGGAGCTGTTTTTT. This translates into CASSPFRLAGETLANTGELFF.

The chain has TRBV28 and TRBJ2-5; perhaps D is TRBD1 or TRBD2 (5 bases each). Looked up from germline, CDR1 is MDHEN and CDR2 is SYDVKM. CDR3 length equals 15 residues. The V end was cut by 3 bases, the J end by 4 bases, with 15 bases between. The CDR3, as DNA: TGTGCCAGCAGTTTTGAGGGGCTAAGGGGAGAGACCCAGTACTTC. This translates into CASSFEGLRGETQYF. The full variable domain, rest sourced from reference TRBV28 and TRBJ2-5, is DVKVTQSSRYLVKRTGEKVFLECVQDMDHENMFWYRQDPGLGLRLIYFSYDVKMKEKGDIPEGYSVSREKKERFSLILESASTNQTSMYLCASSFEGLRGETQYFGPGTRLLVL.

This clonotype was counted only a few times. The V and J genes are TRBV4-3 and TRBJ1-4; perhaps TRBD1 as D (6 bases). This CDR3 has 16 amino acids. V lost 1 base, J lost 3 bases, and 12 bases lay in between. Per germline, CDR1 LGHNA and CDR2 YSLEER. For the CDR3, the DNA is TGCGCCAGCAGCCAAGTCCAACAGGGCCCTAATGAAAAACTGTTTTTT. Its translation: CASSQVQQGPNEKLFF.

This clonotype was seen ten or more times. The rearrangement joins TRBV2 to TRBJ1-3; unclear D gene. Trimming removed 6 bases at V and 4 bases at J, with 13 bases between. The germline V gene has CDR1 SNHLY and CDR2 FYNNEI. The CDR3 extends over 14 amino acids. CDR3 protein: CASRANLRGNTIYF. The CDR3 region has the DNA TGTGCCAGCAGAGCTAACTTAAGGGGAAACACCATATATTTT.

This chain uses TRBV5-1 with TRBJ2-3, with 8 bases lining up with TRBD2. Germline-derived CDR1 and CDR2 are SGHRS and YFSETQ. The CDR3 totals 16 residues. Trimming at V came to 4 bases and at J to 2 bases, leaving 9 bases not matched to a gene. CDR3: CASSLDGTRLTDTQYF. In DNA form, the CDR3 reads TGCGCCAGCAGCCTTGACGGGACTAGACTCACAGATACGCAGTATTTT.

CDR3 nucleotides: TGTGCCAGCAGTTACGACCAAAATAACTATGGCTACACCTTC. Its translation is CASSYDQNNYGYTF. V usage is TRBV6-5 and J usage is TRBJ1-2; D unclear. The CDR3 has 14 residues. Trimming left V 2 bases short and J 1 base short, with 8 bases between. CDR1 is MNHEY and CDR2 is SVGAGI in the germline V gene.

This clonotype has a handful of counts. The chain links TRBV18 to TRBJ1-1; D gene ambiguous. Germline CDR1 is KGHSH and CDR2 is LQKENI. This CDR3 is built from 14 residues. Trimming took 4 bases from V and 3 from J, leaving 12 bases between them. CDR3 sequence (DNA): TGTGCCAGCTCACGACTGACCAGAGACACTGAAGCTTTCTTT. It specifies CASSRLTRDTEAFF. The full variable domain, completed using reference TRBV18 and TRBJ1-1, is NAGVMQNPRHLVRRRGQEARLRCSPMKGHSHVYWYRQLPEEGLKFMVYLQKENIIDESGMPKERFSAEFPKEGPSILRIQQVVRGDSAAYFCASSRLTRDTEAFFGQGTRLTVV.